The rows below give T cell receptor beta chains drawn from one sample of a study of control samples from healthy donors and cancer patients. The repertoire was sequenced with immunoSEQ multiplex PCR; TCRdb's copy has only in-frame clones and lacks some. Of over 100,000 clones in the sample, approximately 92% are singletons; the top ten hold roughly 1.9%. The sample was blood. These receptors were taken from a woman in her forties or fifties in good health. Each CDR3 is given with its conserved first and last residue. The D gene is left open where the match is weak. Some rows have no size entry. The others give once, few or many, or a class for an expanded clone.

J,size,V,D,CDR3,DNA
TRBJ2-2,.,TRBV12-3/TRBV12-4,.,CASRIGETGELFF,TGTGCCAGCAGGATCGGGGAAACCGGGGAGCTGTTTTTT
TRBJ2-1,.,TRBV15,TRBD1,CATSRERQGIPGNEQFF,TGTGCCACCAGCAGAGAAAGACAGGGGATACCCGGGAATGAGCAGTTCTTC
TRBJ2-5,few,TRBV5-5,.,CASSLKWTASGETQYF,TGTGCCAGCAGCTTAAAATGGACCGCATCGGGGGAGACCCAGTACTTC
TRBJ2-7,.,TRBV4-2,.,CASSVVERGEQYF,TGTGCCAGCAGCGTAGTGGAGCGAGGGGAGCAGTACTTC
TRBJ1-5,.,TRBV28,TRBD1,CASSSTGGGRPQHF,TGTGCCAGCAGTTCGACAGGGGGAGGGAGGCCCCAGCATTTT
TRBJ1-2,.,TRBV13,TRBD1,CASSVQGSYGYTF,TGTGCCAGCAGCGTACAGGGGAGCTATGGCTACACCTTC
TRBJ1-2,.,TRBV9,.,CASSVDSPNYGYTF,TGTGCCAGCAGCGTTGACAGCCCTAACTATGGCTACACCTTC
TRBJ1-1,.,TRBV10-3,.,CAISRGSENTEAFF,TGTGCCATCAGTAGAGGATCAGAGAACACTGAAGCTTTCTTT
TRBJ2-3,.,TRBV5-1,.,CASGNQAGTQYF,TGCGCCAGCGGCAACCAGGCGGGTACGCAGTATTTT
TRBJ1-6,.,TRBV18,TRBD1,CASSLGQGANSPLHF,TGTGCCAGCTCATTGGGACAGGGGGCGAATTCACCCCTCCACTTT
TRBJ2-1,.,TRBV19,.,CASSIDPDRWQFF,TGTGCCAGTAGTATAGATCCCGACAGGTGGCAGTTCTTC
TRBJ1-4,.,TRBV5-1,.,CASSGGTELFF,TGCGCCAGCAGCGGGGGGACGGAACTGTTTTTT
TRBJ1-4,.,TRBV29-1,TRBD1,CSVEGDRPGEKLFF,TGCAGCGTTGAAGGGGACAGGCCTGGTGAAAAACTGTTTTTT
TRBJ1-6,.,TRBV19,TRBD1,CASSSRQGVSSPLHF,TGTGCCAGTAGTTCCAGACAGGGTGTTAGTTCACCCCTCCACTTT
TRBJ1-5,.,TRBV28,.,CASNLGRGYDSNQPQHF,TGTGCCAGCAATTTGGGCAGGGGATACGATAGCAATCAGCCCCAGCATTTT
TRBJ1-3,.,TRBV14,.,CASSHKQSNGNTIYF,TGTGCCAGCAGCCATAAACAGTCGAATGGAAACACCATATATTTT
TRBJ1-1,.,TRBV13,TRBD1,CASSTERAGGSFF,TGTGCCAGCAGCACCGAGAGGGCAGGGGGGTCTTTCTTT
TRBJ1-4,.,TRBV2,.,CASRPSGRNEKLFF,TGTGCCAGCAGGCCCTCAGGGCGTAATGAAAAACTGTTTTTT
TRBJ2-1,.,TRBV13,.,CASSSSVNEQFF,TGTGCCAGCAGCTCGTCGGTCAATGAGCAGTTCTTC
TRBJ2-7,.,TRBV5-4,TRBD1,CASSLSPGQGDYEQYF,TGTGCCAGCAGCTTGTCCCCCGGACAGGGAGACTACGAGCAGTACTTC
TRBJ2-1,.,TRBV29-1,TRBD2,CSASGTRSSDEQFF,TGCAGCGCCTCCGGGACTAGATCTTCCGATGAGCAGTTCTTC
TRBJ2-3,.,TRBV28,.,CAGSFGAGLHLTDTQYF,TGTGCCGGCAGTTTCGGGGCGGGCCTTCATCTCACAGATACGCAGTATTTT
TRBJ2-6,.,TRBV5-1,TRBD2,CASSPGGAGANVLTF,TGCGCCAGCAGCCCCGGGGGGGCTGGGGCCAACGTCCTGACTTTC
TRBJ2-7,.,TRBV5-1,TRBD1,CASRDDRGSHEQYF,TGCGCCAGCCGAGATGACAGGGGTTCCCACGAGCAGTACTTC
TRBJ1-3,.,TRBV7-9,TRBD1,CASSPAGTDGNTIYF,TGTGCCAGCAGCCCCGCAGGGACAGATGGAAACACCATATATTTT
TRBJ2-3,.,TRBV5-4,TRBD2,CASSAYLAGGGGDTQYF,TGTGCCAGCAGCGCGTACCTAGCGGGAGGTGGAGGAGATACGCAGTATTTT
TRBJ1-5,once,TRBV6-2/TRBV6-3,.,CASSYETGGGAANQPQHF,TGTGCCAGCAGTTACGAGACAGGCGGTGGGGCGGCCAATCAGCCCCAGCATTTT
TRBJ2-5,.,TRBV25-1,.,CASSELRGGQETQYF,TGTGCCAGCAGTGAGCTCAGGGGTGGCCAAGAGACCCAGTACTTC
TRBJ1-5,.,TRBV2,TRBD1,CASSLGGQGGQPQHF,TGTGCCAGCAGCCTAGGGGGACAGGGGGGTCAGCCCCAGCATTTT
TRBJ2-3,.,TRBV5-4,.,CASSLAAEHTDTQYF,TGTGCCAGCAGCTTGGCGGCGGAACACACAGATACGCAGTATTTT
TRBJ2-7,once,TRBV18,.,CASSPMNRGSYEQYF,TGTGCCAGCTCACCTATGAACCGGGGATCCTACGAGCAGTACTTC
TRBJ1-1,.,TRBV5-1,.,CASSPQSQGNTEAFF,TGCGCCAGCAGCCCGCAATCACAGGGGAACACTGAAGCTTTCTTT
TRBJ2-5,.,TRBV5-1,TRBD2,CASSLGLAGRETQYF,TGCGCCAGCAGCTTGGGTCTAGCGGGACGGGAGACCCAGTACTTC
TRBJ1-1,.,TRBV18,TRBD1,CASSRRTGHGDTEAFF,TGTGCCAGCTCCCGAAGGACAGGGCATGGAGACACTGAAGCTTTCTTT
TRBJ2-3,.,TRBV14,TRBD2,CASSSRTSRADTQYF,TGTGCCAGCAGCTCCCGGACTAGCAGGGCAGATACGCAGTATTTT
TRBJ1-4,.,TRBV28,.,CASSLGFGTENEKLFF,TGTGCCAGCAGTCTCGGCTTTGGGACCGAAAATGAAAAACTGTTTTTT
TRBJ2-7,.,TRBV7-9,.,CASSVGGTYEQYF,TGTGCCAGCAGCGTTGGAGGAACCTACGAGCAGTACTTC
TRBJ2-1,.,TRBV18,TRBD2,CASSRSQTRGGSNEQFF,TGTGCCAGCTCCCGGTCTCAAACCCGGGGGGGTTCTAATGAGCAGTTCTTC
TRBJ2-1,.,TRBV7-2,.,CASSSRDLVGEQFF,TGTGCCAGCAGCTCCCGGGACCTGGTCGGTGAGCAGTTCTTC
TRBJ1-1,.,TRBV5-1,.,CASSLVESRTEAFF,TGCGCCAGCAGCTTGGTCGAATCCAGGACTGAAGCTTTCTTT